Below are 8 T cell receptor beta chains sequenced from a single sample in a study of blood T cell repertoires in COVID-19. Libraries were prepared by immunoSEQ multiplex PCR; TCRdb keeps only in-frame clonotypes and omits some of them. Here the sample spans fewer than 140,000 clones, about 80% being singletons. Sequenced: peripheral blood. All receptors derive from an older woman with acute or convalescent COVID-19.

The chain has TRBV19 and TRBJ2-1, with 7 bases aligning to TRBD2. Germline V lookup: CDR1 LNHDA, CDR2 SQIVND (reference sequence). This CDR3 has 15 residues. The J segment lost 14 bases and the V segment lost 1 base, leaving 14 bases of the junction unmatched. The DNA for the CDR3 is TGTGCCAGTAGTATAGTCCCGGGGGGATACCCGAACAAGTTCTTC. It codes for CASSIVPGGYPNKFF.

This clone was detected only once. This chain joins TRBV29-1 and TRBJ2-1, with 11 bases matching TRBD1. CDR1 SQVTM and CDR2 ANQGSEA come from the germline V gene. V trimming: 7 bases; J trimming: 4 bases; junction bases outside the gene matches: 6. This CDR3 spans 14 amino acids. CDR3 region: CSASGTGGYNEQFF. CDR3 in DNA: TGCAGCGCCTCCGGGACAGGGGGTTACAATGAGCAGTTCTTC.

This chain joins TRBV6-4 and TRBJ2-7, with 7 bases fitting TRBD2. J lost 6 bases, V lost 11 bases, and 16 bases had no gene match. This CDR3 is built from 14 residues. The germline gives CDR1 MRHNA, CDR2 SNTAGT. DNA for the CDR3: TGTGCCCGGCCGCGCTCGGCGGGAGAAGGCGAGCAGTACTTC. Translating gives CARPRSAGEGEQYF.

The chain carries TRBV5-4 and TRBJ2-5; 8 bases fit TRBD2. CDR1 and CDR2 from the germline V gene are SGHNT and YYREEE (reference sequence). The CDR3 covers 16 residues. Trimming took 4 bases from V and 4 from J; bases not matched to a gene: 12. CDR3 amino acids: CASSDNREGGLETQYF. CDR3 DNA: TGTGCCAGCAGCGATAACCGGGAGGGAGGGTTAGAGACCCAGTACTTC.

This chain joins TRBV7-9 and TRBJ1-3, with D unclear. Between the trimmed V and J ends, which lost 1 base and 1 base, there was a span of 14 bases. There are 17 residues in the CDR3. Germline-derived CDR1 and CDR2 are SEHNR and FQNEAQ (reference sequence). The CDR3 here is CASSLVVGQRSGNTIYF. CDR3 DNA: TGTGCCAGCAGCTTAGTAGTTGGGCAGAGATCTGGAAACACCATATATTTT.

The rearrangement joins TRBV7-9 to TRBJ2-3; maybe TRBD1 (6 bases). The CDR3 sequence is 13 residues long. V was trimmed by 5 bases and J by 6 bases, leaving 12 bases between them. Germline V gives CDR1 SEHNR, CDR2 FQNEAQ (reference sequence). As DNA, the CDR3 is TGTGCCAGCAGCGCCGGACAGTGGGATACGCAGTATTTT. This sequence encodes CASSAGQWDTQYF.

The chain is built from TRBV7-8 and TRBJ1-5; 8 bases line up with TRBD1. With V trimmed by 5 bases and J by 1 base, 4 bases remained unmatched. This CDR3 spans 15 amino acids. Germline V gene sequence: CDR1 SGHVS, CDR2 FQNEAQ. As DNA, the CDR3 is TGTGCCAGCAGCGATGGACAGGGAAGCAATCAGCCCCAGCATTTT. This encodes CASSDGQGSNQPQHF.

The V gene is TRBV29-1, the J gene TRBJ1-2, with a possible D match to TRBD1 (6 bases). V gave up 0 bases and J gave up 8 bases, with 16 bases separating them. The germline V gene encodes CDR1 SQVTM and CDR2 ANQGSEA. This CDR3 is built from 14 residues. This chain's CDR3 is CSVEDSGGPRGYTF. CDR3 in DNA: TGCAGCGTTGAAGATAGCGGGGGCCCGAGGGGCTACACCTTC.